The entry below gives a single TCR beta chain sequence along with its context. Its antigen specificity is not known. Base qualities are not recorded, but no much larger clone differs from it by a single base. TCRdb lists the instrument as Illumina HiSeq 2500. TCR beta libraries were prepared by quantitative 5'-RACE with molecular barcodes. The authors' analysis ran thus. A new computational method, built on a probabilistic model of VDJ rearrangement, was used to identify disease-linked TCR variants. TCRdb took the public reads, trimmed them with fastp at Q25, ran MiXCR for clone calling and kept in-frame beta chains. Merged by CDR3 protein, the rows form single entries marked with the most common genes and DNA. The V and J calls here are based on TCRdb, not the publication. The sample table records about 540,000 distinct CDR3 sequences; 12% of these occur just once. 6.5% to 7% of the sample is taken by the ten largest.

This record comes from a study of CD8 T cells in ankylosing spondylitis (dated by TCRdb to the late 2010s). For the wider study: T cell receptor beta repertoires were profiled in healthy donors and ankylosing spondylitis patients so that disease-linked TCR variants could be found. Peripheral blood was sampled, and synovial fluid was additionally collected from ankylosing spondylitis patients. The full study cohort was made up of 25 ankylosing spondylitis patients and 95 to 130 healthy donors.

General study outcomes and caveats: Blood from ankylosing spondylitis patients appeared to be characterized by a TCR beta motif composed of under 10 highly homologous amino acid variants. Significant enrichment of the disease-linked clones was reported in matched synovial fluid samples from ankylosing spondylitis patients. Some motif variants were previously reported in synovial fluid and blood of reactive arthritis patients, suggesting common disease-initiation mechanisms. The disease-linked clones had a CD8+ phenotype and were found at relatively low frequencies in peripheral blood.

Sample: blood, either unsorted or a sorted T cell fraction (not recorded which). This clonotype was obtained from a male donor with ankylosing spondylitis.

CDR3 region: CASSEGIGQGGYGYTF. The DNA sequence is TGTGCCAGCAGTGAAGGAATAGGACAGGGTGGATATGGCTACACCTTC. The rearrangement combines TRBV6-1 with TRBJ1-2, with 8 bases matching TRBD1. The CDR1 and CDR2 encoded by the germline V gene are MNHNS and SASEGT. The CDR3 measures 16 amino acids from cysteine to phenylalanine. The read is trimmed to its CDR3 DNA, 48 bases read in frame from base 1. V lost 1 base and J lost 5 bases, and the count of bases not matched to a germline gene is 9.